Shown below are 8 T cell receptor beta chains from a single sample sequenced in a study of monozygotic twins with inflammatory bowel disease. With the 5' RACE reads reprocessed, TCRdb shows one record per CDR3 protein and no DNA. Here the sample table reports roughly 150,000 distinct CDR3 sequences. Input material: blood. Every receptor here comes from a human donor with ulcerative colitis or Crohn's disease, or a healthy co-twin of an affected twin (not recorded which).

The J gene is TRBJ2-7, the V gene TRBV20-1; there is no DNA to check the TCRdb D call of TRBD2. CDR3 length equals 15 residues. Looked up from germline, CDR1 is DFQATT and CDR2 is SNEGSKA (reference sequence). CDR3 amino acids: CSASLAGGVSYEQYF.

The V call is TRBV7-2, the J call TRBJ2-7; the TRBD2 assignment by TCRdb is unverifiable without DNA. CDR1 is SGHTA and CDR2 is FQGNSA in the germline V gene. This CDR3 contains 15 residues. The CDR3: CASSPGTSGRGEQYF.

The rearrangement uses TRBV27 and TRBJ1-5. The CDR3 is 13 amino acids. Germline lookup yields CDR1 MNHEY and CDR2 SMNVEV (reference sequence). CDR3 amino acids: CASSLSPYQPQHF.

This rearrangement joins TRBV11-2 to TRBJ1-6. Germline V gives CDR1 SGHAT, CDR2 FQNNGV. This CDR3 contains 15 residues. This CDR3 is CASSLNRYYNSPLHF.

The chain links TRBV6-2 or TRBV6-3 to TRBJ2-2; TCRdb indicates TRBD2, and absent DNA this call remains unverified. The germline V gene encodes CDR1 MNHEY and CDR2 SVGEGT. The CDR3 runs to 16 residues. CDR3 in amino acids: CASSLTSGVNTGELFF.

The CDR3 here is CASSTYKNTGELFF. The chain uses TRBV7-6 and TRBJ2-2. This CDR3 contains 14 residues. Germline V gene sequence: CDR1 SGHVS, CDR2 FNYEAQ. Based on the CDR3 plus reference TRBV7-6 and TRBJ2-2, the full variable domain is GAGVSQSPRYKVTKRGQDVALRCDPISGHVSLYWYRQALGQGPEFLTYFNYEAQQDKSGLPNDRFSAERPEGSISTLTIQRTEQRDSAMYRCASSTYKNTGELFFGEGSRLTVL.

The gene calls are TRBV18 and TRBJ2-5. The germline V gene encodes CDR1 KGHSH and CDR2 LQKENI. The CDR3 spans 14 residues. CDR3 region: CASSPQPVQETQYF.

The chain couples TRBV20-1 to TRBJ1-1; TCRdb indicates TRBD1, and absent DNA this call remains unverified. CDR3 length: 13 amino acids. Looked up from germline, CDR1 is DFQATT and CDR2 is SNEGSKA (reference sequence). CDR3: CSGRPGRNTEAFF.